This TCR beta chain appears in the sequencing data of a study of blood T cell repertoires in COVID-19. Across the whole study: Sample material is recorded as cDNA or gDNA derived from T cells, B-cell-depleted T cells, or PBMCs.

The CDR3 is made up of 15 amino acids. J lost 5 bases, V lost 1 base, and 4 bases had no gene match. Germline CDR1 and CDR2: KGHDR and SFDVKD. As originally analysed: Nucleated cell number was recorded as an estimate derived from reference gene primer amplification. TCRdb keeps only in-frame clones here, not all; method: immunoSEQ multiplex PCR. V, J and clone size were drawn from that table, and D and trimming were deduced from the DNA. The sample has 100,000 to 150,000 clones, roughly 90% seen once; the top ten hold approximately 2.3%. The sample consisted of peripheral blood. The receptor's source is a man between 70 and 80 years old with active COVID-19. The V call is TRBV24-1, the J call TRBJ2-5; 9 bases are shared with TRBD1. The CDR3 spells CATSDFGTGRETQYF. CDR3 nucleotide sequence: TGTGCCACCAGTGATTTTGGGACAGGGAGGGAGACCCAGTACTTC.